Below, 12 T cell receptor beta chains from the same sample are listed, as sequenced in a study of blood T cell repertoires in COVID-19. Libraries were prepared by immunoSEQ multiplex PCR; TCRdb keeps only in-frame clonotypes and omits some of them. The sample shows around 73,000 clones, more than 70% of them seen only once. Sequencing was done on a sample of peripheral blood. The source is a man aged 65 to 85 with COVID-19, enrolled during active disease.

The chain joins TRBV6-1 to TRBJ1-5, with 8 bases matching TRBD1. Germline V lookup: CDR1 MNHNS, CDR2 SASEGT. CDR3 length: 16 amino acids. The V segment lost 2 bases and the J segment 1 base; nucleotides outside the gene matches: 4. CDR3 residues: CASSERNRGSNQPQHF. DNA for the CDR3: TGTGCCAGCAGTGAACGGAACAGGGGGAGCAATCAGCCCCAGCATTTT.

V is TRBV18 and J is TRBJ2-3, with D maybe TRBD1 (5 bases). This CDR3 is built from 13 residues. The germline gives CDR1 KGHSH, CDR2 LQKENI. Trimming removed 6 bases from V and 7 bases from J, with 14 bases in between. The CDR3 nucleotides read TGTGCCAGCTCGCAGGGCCCGGAAAATACGCAGTATTTT. Translating it yields CASSQGPENTQYF. Based on the CDR3 plus reference TRBV18 and TRBJ2-3, the full variable domain is NAGVMQNPRHLVRRRGQEARLRCSPMKGHSHVYWYRQLPEEGLKFMVYLQKENIIDESGMPKERFSAEFPKEGPSILRIQQVVRGDSAAYFCASSQGPENTQYFGPGTRLTVL.

The chain uses TRBV5-6 and TRBJ2-2, with D unclear. The V gene lost 4 bases and the J gene lost 4 bases, with 2 bases spanning the gap. Germline loops: CDR1 SGHDT, CDR2 YYEEEE. This CDR3 comprises 11 residues. The CDR3 protein is CASSRTGELFF. CDR3 in DNA: TGTGCCAGCAGCCGCACCGGGGAGCTGTTTTTT.

The rearrangement uses TRBV30 and TRBJ1-5, with D unresolved. CDR3 length: 14 amino acids. V gave up 1 base and J gave up 6 bases, with 13 bases separating them. The germline gives CDR1 GTSNPN, CDR2 SVGIG (reference sequence). In DNA form, the CDR3 reads TGTGCCTGGAGTGCCCTCATGGGCAGTCAGCCCCAGCATTTT. Residues: CAWSALMGSQPQHF.

The genes are TRBV7-2 and TRBJ2-1; perhaps TRBD1 as D (6 bases). The CDR3 is 15 residues long. Trimming shortened V by 1 base and J by 6 bases, and 13 bases separated the two germline ends. Germline V gene sequence: CDR1 SGHTA, CDR2 FQGNSA. CDR3 loop: CASSLEQGQGNEQFF. In DNA form, the CDR3 reads TGTGCCAGCAGCTTAGAACAGGGACAAGGCAATGAGCAGTTCTTC.

This chain links TRBV5-8 with TRBJ2-1; D perhaps matches TRBD2 (6 bases). The CDR3 spans 18 residues. The germline gives CDR1 SGHTS, CDR2 YDEGEE. V lost 0 bases, J lost 0 bases, and 16 bases lay in between. The chain's CDR3 is CASSLGVSSVSSYNEQFF. CDR3 DNA: TGTGCCAGCAGCTTGGGTGTTTCTAGCGTGAGCTCCTACAATGAGCAGTTCTTC.

This clone was seen a handful of times. This sequence joins TRBV27 and TRBJ1-5, with TRBD1 matching over 8 bases. The J segment lost 3 bases and the V segment lost 2 bases, leaving 12 bases of the junction unmatched. In germline, CDR1 is MNHEY, CDR2 SMNVEV (reference sequence). This CDR3 is built from 18 residues. In DNA form, the CDR3 reads TGTGCCAGCAGTTTAGGGGGCCTCCAGGGGGCTCACAATCAGCCCCAGCATTTT. This codes for CASSLGGLQGAHNQPQHF.

This clone showed up many times. V usage is TRBV3-1 (or the pseudogene TRBV3-2) and J usage is TRBJ2-1, with TRBD2 matching over 14 bases. Looked up from germline, CDR1 is LGHDT and CDR2 is YNNKEL (reference sequence). With V trimmed by 4 bases and J by 6 bases, 2 bases remained unmatched. The CDR3 totals 15 residues. The CDR3 protein is CASSLGTSGSNEQFF. The CDR3 bases are TGTGCCAGCAGCCTAGGGACTAGCGGGAGCAATGAGCAGTTCTTC.

This chain joins TRBV29-1 and TRBJ2-3, with TRBD1 as a possible D gene (5 bases). With 5 bases removed from V and 1 base from J, the gap between germline ends came to 16 bases. CDR3 length: 15 residues. Germline values: CDR1 SQVTM, CDR2 ANQGSEA. CDR3 coding DNA: TGCAGCGTTTCAGGACCCTTCAGGGGCACAGATACGCAGTATTTT. Its translation: CSVSGPFRGTDTQYF.

This chain uses TRBV19 with TRBJ1-4, with 7 positions matching TRBD1. CDR1 LNHDA and CDR2 SQIVND come from the germline V gene (reference sequence). The CDR3 runs 15 residues. V shed 8 bases and J 4 bases; nucleotides not matched to a gene: 10. As DNA, the CDR3 is TGTGCCAGTTCCTTCCCGGGACAGAGTAATGAAAAACTGTTTTTT. This gives the protein CASSFPGQSNEKLFF.

The J gene is TRBJ2-4, the V gene TRBV5-4; possibly TRBD2 for D (6 bases). The length of the CDR3 is 17 residues. The germline V gene has CDR1 SGHNT and CDR2 YYREEE (reference sequence). The germline V and J ends were trimmed by 3 bases and 2 bases, with 18 bases remaining between them. The chain's CDR3 is CASSSGAGYGTKNIQYF. The CDR3 nucleotides read TGTGCCAGCAGCTCCGGTGCGGGGTATGGGACCAAAAACATTCAGTACTTC.

A few counts support this clone. The chain has TRBV10-3 and TRBJ2-1; TRBD2 matches at 13 bases. CDR3 length: 14 amino acids. V trimming: 8 bases; J trimming: 7 bases; junction bases outside the gene matches: 5. Germline CDR1 is ENHRY and CDR2 is SYGVKD. The CDR3 DNA follows: TGTGCCATCCGGACTAGCGGGAGATTAAATGAGCAGTTCTTC. Amino acid sequence: CAIRTSGRLNEQFF.